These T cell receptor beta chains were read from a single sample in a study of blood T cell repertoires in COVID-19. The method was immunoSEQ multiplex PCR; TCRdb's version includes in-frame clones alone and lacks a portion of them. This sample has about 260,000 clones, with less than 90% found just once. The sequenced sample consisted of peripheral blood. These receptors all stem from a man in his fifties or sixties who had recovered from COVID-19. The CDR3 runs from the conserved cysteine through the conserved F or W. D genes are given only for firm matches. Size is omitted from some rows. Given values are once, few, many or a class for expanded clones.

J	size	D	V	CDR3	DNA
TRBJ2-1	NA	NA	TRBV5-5	CASSSLRNRSYNEQFF	TGTGCCAGCAGCTCACTGCGCAACCGATCCTACAATGAGCAGTTCTTC
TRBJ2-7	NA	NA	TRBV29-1	CSAGPSSYEQYF	TGCAGCGCGGGGCCGAGCTCCTACGAGCAGTACTTC
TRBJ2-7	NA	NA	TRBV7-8	CASSLASGGGSYEQYF	TGTGCCAGCAGCTTAGCATCAGGCGGAGGCTCCTACGAGCAGTACTTC
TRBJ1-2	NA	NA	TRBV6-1	CASSERRNYGYTF	TGTGCCAGCAGTGAACGGCGGAACTATGGCTACACCTTC
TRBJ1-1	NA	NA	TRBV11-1	CASSSGRVTNTEAFF	TGTGCCAGCAGCTCCGGCAGGGTAACCAACACTGAAGCTTTCTTT
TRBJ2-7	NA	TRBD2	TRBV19	CASSTHLGRVEQYF	TGTGCCAGTAGTACCCATTTAGGGAGGGTCGAGCAGTACTTC
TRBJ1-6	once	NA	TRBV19	CASSNSLGGSSYNSPLHF	TGTGCCAGTAGTAACTCCCTCGGGGGGAGCTCCTATAATTCACCCCTCCACTTT
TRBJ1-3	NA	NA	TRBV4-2	CASSQVRSGNTIYF	TGTGCCAGCAGCCAAGTGCGCTCTGGAAACACCATATATTTT
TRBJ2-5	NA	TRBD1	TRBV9	CASSADRVQETQYF	TGTGCCAGCAGCGCTGACAGGGTTCAAGAGACCCAGTACTTC
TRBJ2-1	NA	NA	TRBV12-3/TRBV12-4	CASSLYSTNEQFF	TGTGCCAGCAGTTTATACTCCACCAATGAGCAGTTCTTC
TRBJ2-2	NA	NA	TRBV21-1	CASSKDGLRDGGELFF	TGTGCCAGCAGCAAAGACGGATTGAGGGATGGCGGGGAGCTGTTTTTT
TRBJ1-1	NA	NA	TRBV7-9	CASSEYPTGSNTEAFF	TGTGCCAGCAGCGAATACCCGACAGGTTCGAACACTGAAGCTTTCTTT
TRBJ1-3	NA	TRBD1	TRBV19	CASRDRVGNTIYF	TGTGCCAGTAGGGACAGGGTTGGAAACACCATATATTTT
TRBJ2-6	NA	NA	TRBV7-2	CASSLGGGAGANVLTF	TGTGCCAGCAGCTTAGGAGGAGGGGCTGGGGCCAACGTCCTGACTTTC
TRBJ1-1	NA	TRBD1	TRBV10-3	CAISEPQRTGITEAFF	TGTGCCATCAGTGAGCCTCAAAGGACAGGGATAACTGAAGCTTTCTTT
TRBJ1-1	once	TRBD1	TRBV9	CASSSRTGDTEAFF	TGTGCCAGCAGCTCCCGGACAGGGGACACTGAAGCTTTCTTT
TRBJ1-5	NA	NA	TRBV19	CATVQRGISNQPQHF	TGTGCTACGGTCCAAAGGGGTATTAGCAATCAGCCCCAGCATTTT
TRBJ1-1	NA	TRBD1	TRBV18	CASSAGQIKNTEAFF	TGTGCCAGCTCGGCGGGACAGATCAAGAACACTGAAGCTTTCTTT
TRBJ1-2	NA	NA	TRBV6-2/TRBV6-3	CASSPRGSPYGYTF	TGTGCCAGCAGTCCCCGGGGGTCTCCCTATGGCTACACCTTC
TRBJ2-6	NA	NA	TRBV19	CASSKGSSGANVLTF	TGTGCCAGTAGTAAAGGGAGCTCTGGGGCCAACGTCCTGACTTTC
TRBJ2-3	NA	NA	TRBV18	CASSPSRTEDTQYF	TGTGCCAGCTCACCCTCACGGACAGAAGATACGCAGTATTTT
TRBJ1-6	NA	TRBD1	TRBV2	CASSITRGSYNSPLHF	TGTGCCAGCAGCATAACCAGGGGGTCCTATAATTCACCCCTCCACTTT
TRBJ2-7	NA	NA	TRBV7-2	CASSQLGPSASYEQYF	TGTGCCAGCAGCCAGTTGGGGCCTTCAGCATCCTACGAGCAGTACTTC
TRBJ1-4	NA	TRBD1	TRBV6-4	CASSLGQGRNEKLFF	TGTGCCAGCAGTCTTGGACAGGGGCGAAATGAAAAACTGTTTTTT